The T cell receptor (beta chain) under discussion was sequenced for a study of cytomegalovirus exposure and HLA in healthy donors. General observations from the study: A few CMV-associated chains were confirmed in vitro to be specific for CMV antigens.

Remarks on this clone: Its target is not known.

Germline lookup yields CDR1 SGHTA and CDR2 FQGNSA. The CDR3 has 15 residues. Losses at the gene ends were 5 bases for V and 2 bases for J; bases not matched to a gene: 5. Clones were sequenced by immunoSEQ multiplex PCR, and TCRdb holds only the in-frame ones, with some missing. Of a few hundred thousand clones detected, around 85% appear once; the ten largest clones hold 1%. From the 120-subject validation cohort, which was separate from the approximately 670-subject first cohort, the donors were drawn. The source of this sequence is a woman under 30 in good health and CMV-seronegative. Sequencing was done on a sample of PBMCs. The chain carries TRBV7-2 and TRBJ1-1, with TRBD1 matching 10 bases. CDR3 in amino acids: CASSPWTGGNTEAFF. The DNA of the CDR3 is TGTGCCAGCAGCCCCTGGACAGGGGGAAACACTGAAGCTTTCTTT.